One and the same sample provided the 3 T cell receptor beta chains below, sequenced in a study of CD8+ T cells in alopecia areata. Reverse transcription of extracted RNA yielded cDNA, which provided the sequencing template. Only in-frame clones appear in the TCRdb table, and some are missing; sequencing was by immunoSEQ multiplex PCR. The table has about 120,000 clones, 53% seen once; the top ten hold roughly 0.5%. Described treatment: oral pan-JAK inhibitor, 5-10 mg twice daily. The sequences come from CD4+ T cells sorted from blood, collected at week 4, from a patient treated with tofacitinib. The receptors stem from a human donor with alopecia areata.

This clone showed up just a few times. The chain carries TRBV9 and TRBJ2-3; no reliable D call. Trimming pared 3 bases from V and 0 bases from J, leaving 11 bases between. Germline V gene data show CDR1 as SGDLS and CDR2 as YYNGEE. The CDR3 has 15 amino acids. The CDR3 is CASSGQPSSTDTQYF. The DNA of the CDR3 is TGTGCCAGCAGCGGCCAGCCTTCTAGCACAGATACGCAGTATTTT.

The chain couples TRBV7-3 to TRBJ2-2; D might be TRBD1 (6 bases). V lost 2 bases and J 4 bases, leaving 14 bases between the germline ends. CDR3 size: 16 residues. Germline CDR1 is SGHTA and CDR2 is FQGTGA. As DNA, the CDR3 is TGTGCCAGCAGCTTACAGCCAGGGGATATCACCGGGGAGCTGTTTTTT. Its translation: CASSLQPGDITGELFF. Drawing the rest from reference TRBV7-3 and TRBJ2-2, the complete variable domain is GAGVSQTPSNKVTEKGKYVELRCDPISGHTALYWYRQSLGQGPEFLIYFQGTGAADDSGLPNDRFFAVRPEGSVSTLKIQRTERGDSAVYLCASSLQPGDITGELFFGEGSRLTVL.

This chain connects TRBV29-1 to TRBJ1-4, with 8 bases that match TRBD1. Trimming removed 5 bases from V and 8 bases from J; junction bases left unmatched: 7. The CDR3 extends over 13 amino acids. Germline assignment: CDR1 SQVTM and CDR2 ANQGSEA. The CDR3 is CSVSQDRAEKLFF. DNA of the CDR3: TGCAGCGTTTCCCAGGACAGGGCGGAAAAACTGTTTTTT.